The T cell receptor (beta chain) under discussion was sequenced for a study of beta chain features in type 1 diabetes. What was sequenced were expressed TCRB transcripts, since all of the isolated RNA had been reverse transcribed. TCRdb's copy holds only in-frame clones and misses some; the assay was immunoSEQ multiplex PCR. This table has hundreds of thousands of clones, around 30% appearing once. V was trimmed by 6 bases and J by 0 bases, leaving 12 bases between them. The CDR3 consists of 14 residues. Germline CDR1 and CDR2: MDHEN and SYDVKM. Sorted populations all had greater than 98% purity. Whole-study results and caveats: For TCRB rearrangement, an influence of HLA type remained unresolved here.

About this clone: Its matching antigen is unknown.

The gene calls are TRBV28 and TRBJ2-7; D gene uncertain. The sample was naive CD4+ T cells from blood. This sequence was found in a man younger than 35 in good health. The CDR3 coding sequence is TGTGCCAGCAGACCTGCGGCAGTCTCCTACGAGCAGTACTTC. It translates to CASRPAAVSYEQYF.